The TCR beta chain under discussion was sequenced for a study of shared clonotypes between healthy human individuals. General study findings and limits: It was anticipated that sequencing depth would influence how many clonotypes donors shared.

The CDR3 length is 14 residues. V trimming: 8 bases; J trimming: 3 bases; junction bases outside the gene matches: 5. Germline V gene data show CDR1 as MDHEN and CDR2 as SYDVKM. A note on this clone: Its specificity is unknown.

Assay used: immunoSEQ multiplex PCR; TCRdb lists only in-frame clones, some missing. The table shows around 2.1 million clones, with more than 85% occurring only once. CD45RO negativity and positive selection for CCR7 defined naive CD8 cells, a population that excluded terminally differentiated effector memory CD45RA+ cells. The study drew its donors from healthy HIV-negative adults without recent acute infections or vaccinations. The rearrangement links TRBV28 to TRBJ2-1; 9 bases are shared with TRBD2. The sample taken for sequencing was naive CD8+ T cells from PBMCs. This TCR derives from a young man in good health. Some clones in this sample may be carry-over from other donors' samples. This chain's CDR3 is CASETTSGYNEQFF. The CDR3 region has the DNA TGTGCCAGCGAGACGACTAGCGGCTACAATGAGCAGTTCTTC.